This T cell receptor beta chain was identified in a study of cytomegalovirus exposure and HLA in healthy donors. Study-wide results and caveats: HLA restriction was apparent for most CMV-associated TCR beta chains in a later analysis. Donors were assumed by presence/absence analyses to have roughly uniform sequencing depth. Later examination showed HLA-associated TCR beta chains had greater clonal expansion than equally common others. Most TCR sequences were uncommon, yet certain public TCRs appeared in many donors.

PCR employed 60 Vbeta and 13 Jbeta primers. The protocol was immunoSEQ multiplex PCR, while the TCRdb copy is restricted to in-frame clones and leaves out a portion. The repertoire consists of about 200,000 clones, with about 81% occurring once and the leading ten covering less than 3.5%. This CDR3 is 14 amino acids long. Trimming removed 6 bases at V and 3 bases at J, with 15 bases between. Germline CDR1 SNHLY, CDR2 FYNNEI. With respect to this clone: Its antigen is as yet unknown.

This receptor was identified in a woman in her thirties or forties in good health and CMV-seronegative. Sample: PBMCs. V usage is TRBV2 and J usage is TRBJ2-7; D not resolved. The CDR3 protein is CASRDYTDLYEQYF. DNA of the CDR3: TGTGCCAGCAGGGATTATACAGATCTCTACGAGCAGTACTTC.